A selection of T cell receptor beta chains follows, all from one sample in a study of T-cell reconstitution after alpha-beta-depleted transplantation in children. TCRdb redid the calling of the PCR reads with MiXCR, one entry per CDR3 protein. This table holds 350,000 to 400,000 distinct CDR3 sequences, roughly 20% found once. The sequenced sample was PBMCs from the stem cell graft donor, obtained from the stem cell graft. The receptors were sampled from a human donor who donated a stem cell graft to a child with acute myeloid leukemia. Each CDR3 is given with its conserved first and last residue. Fields, in order: clone size, J gene, CDR3 length, D gene, V gene, CDR3 protein, CDR3 DNA. D genes are given only for firm matches. A row's size may be missing; if present it is once, few, many or a size class.

NA,TRBJ2-7,13,NA,TRBV28,CASSSTPTYEQYF,TGTGCCAGCAGTTCGACACCGACCTACGAGCAGTACTTC
NA,TRBJ1-6,19,TRBD1,TRBV27,CASSPRGQATTVFNSPLHF,TGTGCCAGCAGTCCGCGTGGACAGGCCACCACCGTCTTCAATTCACCCCTCCACTTT
NA,TRBJ2-5,14,TRBD2,TRBV20-1,CSAYALAGQETQYF,TGCAGTGCTTACGCCCTAGCGGGACAAGAGACCCAGTACTTC
many,TRBJ1-1,14,TRBD1,TRBV25-1,CASSEGTANTEAFF,TGTGCCAGCAGTGAAGGGACAGCGAACACTGAAGCTTTCTTT
NA,TRBJ2-1,16,TRBD1,TRBV5-1,CASSLRGRGRLNEQFF,TGCGCCAGCAGCTTGCGGGGCAGGGGGCGGCTCAATGAGCAGTTCTTC
NA,TRBJ2-1,14,NA,TRBV19,CASSPRDSNNEQFF,TGTGCCAGTAGTCCCCGGGACTCTAACAATGAGCAGTTCTTC
many,TRBJ2-1,15,TRBD2,TRBV20-1,CSARAGTSGTNEQFF,TGCAGTGCTAGAGCCGGGACTAGCGGGACAAATGAGCAGTTCTTC
NA,TRBJ2-2,14,TRBD2,TRBV29-1,CSVEASGGPGELFF,TGCAGCGTTGAAGCCTCGGGGGGGCCCGGGGAGCTGTTTTTT
NA,TRBJ2-2,13,NA,TRBV6-1,CASSETGKGELFF,TGTGCCAGCAGTGAAACGGGCAAGGGGGAGCTGTTTTTT
few,TRBJ2-3,14,NA,TRBV5-5,CASSLVWDTDTQYF,TGTGCCAGCAGCTTGGTGTGGGACACAGATACGCAGTATTTT
NA,TRBJ1-5,15,NA,TRBV18,CASSPGQVSNQPQHF,TGTGCCAGCTCACCAGGGCAGGTCAGCAATCAGCCCCAGCATTTT
few,TRBJ1-2,16,TRBD1,TRBV12-3/TRBV12-4,CASSPPGQGAIYGYTF,TGTGCCAGCAGTCCGCCGGGACAGGGGGCCATCTATGGCTACACCTTC
NA,TRBJ2-1,18,TRBD2,TRBV4-1,CASSQGASGSTRWNEQFF,TGCGCCAGCAGCCAAGGGGCGAGCGGGAGTACCCGTTGGAATGAGCAGTTCTTC
many,TRBJ2-1,14,TRBD2,TRBV4-3,CASSQEAGGDEQFF,TGCGCCAGCAGCCAAGAAGCGGGAGGGGATGAGCAGTTCTTC
NA,TRBJ2-4,14,TRBD2,TRBV6-5,CASSYSLAGLTTHF,TGTGCCAGCAGTTACTCCCTAGCGGGATTGACTACGCACTTC
few,TRBJ1-3,16,NA,TRBV5-1,CASSRDGGDQGNTIYF,TGCGCCAGCAGCCGAGACGGAGGGGACCAAGGGAACACCATATATTTT
few,TRBJ2-1,14,NA,TRBV6-5,CASSYLGAYNEQFF,TGTGCCAGCAGTTACTTGGGGGCGTACAATGAGCAGTTCTTC
few,TRBJ2-3,14,TRBD2,TRBV28,CASSFAGVEDTQYF,TGTGCCAGCAGTTTTGCGGGAGTGGAAGATACGCAGTATTTT
many,TRBJ1-5,13,NA,TRBV27,CASSYRENQPQHF,TGTGCCAGCAGTTACAGGGAAAATCAGCCCCAGCATTTT
NA,TRBJ2-1,13,TRBD2,TRBV27,CASSHDLAGEQFF,TGTGCCAGCAGTCACGACCTAGCGGGGGAGCAGTTCTTC
many,TRBJ1-6,15,NA,TRBV4-2,CASSQEVQHPSPLHF,TGTGCCAGCAGCCAAGAGGTTCAGCACCCCTCACCCCTCCACTTT
many,TRBJ2-7,13,NA,TRBV5-1,CASSTGGSYEQYF,TGCGCCAGCAGCACCGGAGGGTCCTACGAGCAGTACTTC
many,TRBJ2-3,16,NA,TRBV20-1,CSARDYLAEITDTQYF,TGCAGTGCTAGAGATTACTTAGCGGAAATCACAGATACGCAGTATTTT
few,TRBJ1-2,12,NA,TRBV3-1,CASSQGAYGYTF,TGTGCCAGCAGCCAAGGGGCCTATGGCTACACCTTC
few,TRBJ2-1,15,TRBD2,TRBV4-1,CASSQLGLAGDEQFF,TGCGCCAGCAGCCAGTTAGGACTAGCGGGGGATGAGCAGTTCTTC
few,TRBJ2-5,17,TRBD2,TRBV28,CASSLAGQGTFQETQYF,TGTGCCAGCAGTCTAGCGGGGCAGGGTACTTTTCAAGAGACCCAGTACTTC
few,TRBJ2-1,14,NA,TRBV7-3,CASSLTGQHNEQFF,TGTGCCAGCAGCTTAACGGGGCAGCACAATGAGCAGTTCTTC
NA,TRBJ2-7,14,NA,TRBV29-1,CSASRDQATYEQYF,TGCAGCGCCAGCCGGGACCAAGCAACCTACGAGCAGTACTTC
many,TRBJ1-6,14,NA,TRBV3-1,CASSPLERNSPLHF,TGTGCCAGCAGCCCCCTTGAGAGAAATTCACCCCTCCACTTT
NA,TRBJ2-1,13,NA,TRBV12-3/TRBV12-4,CASSLISDSEQFF,TGTGCCAGCAGTTTAATATCGGACAGTGAGCAGTTCTTC
NA,TRBJ2-1,15,TRBD2,TRBV9,CASSVAGTSGNEQFF,TGTGCCAGCAGCGTTGCCGGGACTAGCGGTAATGAGCAGTTCTTC
medium-sized,TRBJ2-7,13,TRBD2,TRBV20-1,CSAIKREAYEQYF,TGCAGTGCTATCAAGCGGGAAGCCTACGAGCAGTACTTC
NA,TRBJ2-1,12,NA,TRBV28,CASSLTLLEQFF,TGTGCCAGCAGTTTAACCCTCTTGGAGCAGTTCTTC
few,TRBJ1-5,15,NA,TRBV12-3/TRBV12-4,CASTISGDSNQPQHF,TGTGCCAGCACCATCAGTGGGGATAGCAATCAGCCCCAGCATTTT
NA,TRBJ2-5,12,TRBD1,TRBV30,CAWSGQGETQYF,TGTGCCTGGAGTGGACAGGGAGAGACCCAGTACTTC
NA,TRBJ2-7,14,TRBD1,TRBV29-1,CSVYLPGQPREQYF,TGCAGCGTTTATCTCCCGGGACAGCCTAGGGAGCAGTACTTC
few,TRBJ1-6,15,NA,TRBV12-3/TRBV12-4,CASSRDVGIGSPLHF,TGTGCCAGCAGCCGGGACGTGGGCATCGGGTCACCCCTCCACTTT
NA,TRBJ2-7,15,TRBD1,TRBV7-8,CASSLRFTGVHEQYF,TGTGCCAGCAGCCTCAGGTTTACAGGGGTCCACGAGCAGTACTTC
NA,TRBJ2-4,18,TRBD1,TRBV11-1,CASSPYVGTEIAKNIQYF,TGTGCCAGCAGCCCATATGTGGGGACAGAGATAGCCAAAAACATTCAGTACTTC
few,TRBJ2-5,19,TRBD2,TRBV11-2,CASSRGLAGGAILQETQYF,TGTGCCAGCAGCCGGGGACTAGCGGGAGGCGCAATACTCCAAGAGACCCAGTACTTC
many,TRBJ2-3,13,NA,TRBV9,CASSVNVKDTQYF,TGTGCCAGCAGCGTAAATGTTAAGGATACGCAGTATTTT
few,TRBJ2-1,14,TRBD2,TRBV20-1,CSAGGTSGTNEQFF,TGCAGTGCTGGGGGGACTAGCGGAACCAATGAGCAGTTCTTC
few,TRBJ2-2,14,NA,TRBV6-2/TRBV6-3,CASSYTDRTGELFF,TGTGCCAGCAGTTACACTGACAGAACCGGGGAGCTGTTTTTT
once,TRBJ1-1,16,NA,TRBV2,CASSGVTGLIGTEAFF,TGTGCCAGCAGTGGGGTGACCGGACTAATCGGCACTGAAGCTTTCTTT
few,TRBJ2-7,15,NA,TRBV5-1,CASSLRALVSYEQYF,TGCGCCAGCAGCCTCAGGGCTCTTGTGTCATACGAGCAGTACTTC
NA,TRBJ2-7,15,NA,TRBV30,CAWSVGTAPWYEQYF,TGTGCCTGGAGTGTTGGGACTGCACCATGGTACGAGCAGTACTTC
many,TRBJ2-5,12,NA,TRBV7-6,CASSLSRETQYF,TGTGCCAGCAGCTTATCTCGGGAGACCCAGTACTTC
many,TRBJ2-5,16,TRBD1,TRBV28,CASSLKDRVDGETQYF,TGTGCCAGCAGTTTGAAAGACAGGGTGGATGGAGAGACCCAGTACTTC
NA,TRBJ1-1,14,NA,TRBV20-1,CSARIPGMNTEAFF,TGCAGTGCTAGAATCCCGGGGATGAACACTGAAGCTTTCTTT
NA,TRBJ2-1,14,NA,TRBV12-3/TRBV12-4,CASSLNRRGGEQFF,TGTGCCAGCAGTTTAAATCGGAGGGGAGGTGAGCAGTTCTTC
NA,TRBJ2-1,16,NA,TRBV12-3/TRBV12-4,CASSLPRISTYNEQFF,TGTGCCAGCAGTTTACCCAGGATATCTACCTACAATGAGCAGTTCTTC